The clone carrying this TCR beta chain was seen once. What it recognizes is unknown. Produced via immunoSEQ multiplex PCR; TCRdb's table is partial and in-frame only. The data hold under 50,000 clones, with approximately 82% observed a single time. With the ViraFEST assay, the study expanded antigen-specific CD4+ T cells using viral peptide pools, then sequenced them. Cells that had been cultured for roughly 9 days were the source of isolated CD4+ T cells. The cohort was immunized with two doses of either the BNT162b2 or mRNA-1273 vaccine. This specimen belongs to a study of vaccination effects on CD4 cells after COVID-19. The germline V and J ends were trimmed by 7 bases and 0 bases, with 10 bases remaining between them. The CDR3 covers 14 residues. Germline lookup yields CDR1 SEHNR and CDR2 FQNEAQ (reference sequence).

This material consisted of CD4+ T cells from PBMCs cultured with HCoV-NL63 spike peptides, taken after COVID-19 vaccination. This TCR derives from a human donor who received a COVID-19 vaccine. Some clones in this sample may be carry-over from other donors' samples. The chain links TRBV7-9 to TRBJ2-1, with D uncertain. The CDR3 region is CASTDLGSYNEQFF. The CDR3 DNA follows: TGTGCCAGCACTGATCTGGGCTCCTACAATGAGCAGTTCTTC.